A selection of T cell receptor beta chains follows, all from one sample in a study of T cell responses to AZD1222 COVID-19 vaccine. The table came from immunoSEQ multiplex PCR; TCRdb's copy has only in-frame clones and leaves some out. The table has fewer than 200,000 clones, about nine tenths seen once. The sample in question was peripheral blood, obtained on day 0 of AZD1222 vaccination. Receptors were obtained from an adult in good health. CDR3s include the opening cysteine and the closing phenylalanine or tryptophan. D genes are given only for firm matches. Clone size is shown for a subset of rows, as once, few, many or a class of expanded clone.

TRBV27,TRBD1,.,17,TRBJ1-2,CASSLGPRTGPPYGYTF,TGTGCCAGCAGTTTGGGACCACGGACAGGGCCCCCCTATGGCTACACCTTC
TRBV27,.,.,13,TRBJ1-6,CASSPSRGSPLHF,TGTGCCAGCAGTCCCTCGAGGGGTTCACCCCTCCACTTT
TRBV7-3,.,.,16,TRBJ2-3,CASSTRGRNVNDTQYF,TGTGCCAGCAGCACCCGCGGCCGGAACGTCAACGATACGCAGTATTTT
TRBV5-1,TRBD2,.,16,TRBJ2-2,CASSLWSVAGAGELFF,TGCGCCAGCAGCCTCTGGTCCGTAGCGGGAGCCGGGGAGCTGTTTTTT
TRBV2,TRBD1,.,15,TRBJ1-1,CASSERGDRVWEAFF,TGTGCCAGCAGTGAAAGGGGGGACAGGGTTTGGGAAGCTTTCTTT
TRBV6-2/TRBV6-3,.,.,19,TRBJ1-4,CASSPRAQGGGPPNEKLFF,TGTGCCAGCAGTCCCCGAGCTCAGGGAGGGGGTCCGCCTAATGAAAAACTGTTTTTT
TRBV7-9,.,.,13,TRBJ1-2,CASSLGGHYGYTF,TGTGCCAGCAGCTTGGGGGGTCACTATGGCTACACCTTC
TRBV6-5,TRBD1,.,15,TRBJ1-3,CASSPRGASGNTIYF,TGTGCCAGCAGTCCCAGGGGGGCCTCTGGAAACACCATATATTTT
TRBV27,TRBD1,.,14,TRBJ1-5,CASSEDRGNQPQHF,TGTGCCAGCAGTGAGGACAGGGGCAATCAGCCCCAGCATTTT
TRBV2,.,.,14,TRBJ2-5,CASSTGPRGETQYF,TGTGCCAGCAGTACGGGGCCGAGAGGGGAGACCCAGTACTTC
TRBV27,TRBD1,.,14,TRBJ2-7,CASASGGPGGEQYF,TGTGCCAGCGCCTCAGGGGGCCCAGGTGGCGAGCAGTACTTC
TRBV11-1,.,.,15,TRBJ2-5,CASSWRTGGGETQYF,TGTGCCAGCAGCTGGAGGACTGGGGGTGGGGAGACCCAGTACTTC
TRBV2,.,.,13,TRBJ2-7,CASVSQGPNEQYF,TGTGCCAGCGTAAGCCAAGGGCCCAACGAGCAGTACTTC
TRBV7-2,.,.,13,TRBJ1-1,CASSLTLNTEAFF,TGTGCCAGCAGCCTAACGCTGAACACTGAAGCTTTCTTT
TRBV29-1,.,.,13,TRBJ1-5,CSVVGSGNQPQHF,TGCAGCGTTGTGGGATCGGGCAATCAGCCCCAGCATTTT
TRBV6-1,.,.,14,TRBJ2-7,CASSEEVYSYEQYF,TGTGCCAGCAGTGAAGAGGTCTACTCCTACGAGCAGTACTTC
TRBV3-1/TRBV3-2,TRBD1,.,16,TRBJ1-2,CASSQEGTGAFYGYTF,TGTGCCAGCAGCCAAGAAGGGACAGGGGCGTTCTATGGCTACACCTTC
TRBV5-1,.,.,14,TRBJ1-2,CASSWDTESYGYTF,TGCGCCAGCAGCTGGGACACGGAAAGCTATGGCTACACCTTC
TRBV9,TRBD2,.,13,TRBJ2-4,CASSTSGGNIQYF,TGTGCCAGCAGTACTAGCGGGGGTAACATTCAGTACTTC
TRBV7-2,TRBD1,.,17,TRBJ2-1,CASSPRQGSGSYNEQFF,TGTGCCAGCAGCCCCCGACAGGGCTCGGGCTCCTACAATGAGCAGTTCTTC
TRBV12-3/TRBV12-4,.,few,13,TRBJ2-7,CASSGQSSYEQYF,TGTGCCAGCAGTGGACAGTCCTCCTACGAGCAGTACTTC
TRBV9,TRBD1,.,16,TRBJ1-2,CASSVTPGQGDYGYTF,TGTGCCAGCAGCGTAACCCCAGGACAGGGGGACTATGGCTACACCTTC
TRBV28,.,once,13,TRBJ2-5,CASSRQLQETQYF,TGTGCCAGCAGCCGACAGTTGCAAGAGACCCAGTACTTC
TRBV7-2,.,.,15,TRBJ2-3,CASSLTGVRADTQYF,TGTGCCAGCAGCTTAACTGGGGTTAGGGCAGATACGCAGTATTTT
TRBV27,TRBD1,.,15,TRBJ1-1,CASRLTGAMGTEAFF,TGTGCCAGCAGGCTAACAGGGGCGATGGGAACTGAAGCTTTCTTT
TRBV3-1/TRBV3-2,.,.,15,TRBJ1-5,CASSQDLSHRQPQHF,TGTGCCAGCAGCCAAGATCTTTCCCATCGGCAGCCCCAGCATTTT
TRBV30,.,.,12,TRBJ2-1,CAWDLYGSRRFF,TGTGCCTGGGACCTTTACGGGAGCCGTCGGTTCTTC
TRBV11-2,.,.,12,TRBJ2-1,CASSVPYNEQFF,TGTGCCAGCAGCGTCCCTTACAATGAGCAGTTCTTC
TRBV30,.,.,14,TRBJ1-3,CAWTRGGAGNTIYF,TGTGCCTGGACCCGGGGAGGGGCTGGAAACACCATATATTTT
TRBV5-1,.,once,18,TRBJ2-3,CASSLASFSGASTDTQYF,TGCGCCAGCAGCTTGGCGTCTTTTTCCGGGGCTAGCACAGATACGCAGTATTTT
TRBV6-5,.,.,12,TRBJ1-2,CASILPGGRNTF,TGTGCCAGCATTCTACCGGGAGGACGGAACACCTTC
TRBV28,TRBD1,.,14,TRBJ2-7,CASRPPGQGPEQYF,TGTGCCAGCAGACCACCGGGACAGGGGCCCGAGCAGTACTTC
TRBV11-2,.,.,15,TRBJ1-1,CASSLNLAKVTEAFF,TGTGCCAGCAGTCTAAATCTGGCTAAAGTGACTGAAGCTTTCTTT